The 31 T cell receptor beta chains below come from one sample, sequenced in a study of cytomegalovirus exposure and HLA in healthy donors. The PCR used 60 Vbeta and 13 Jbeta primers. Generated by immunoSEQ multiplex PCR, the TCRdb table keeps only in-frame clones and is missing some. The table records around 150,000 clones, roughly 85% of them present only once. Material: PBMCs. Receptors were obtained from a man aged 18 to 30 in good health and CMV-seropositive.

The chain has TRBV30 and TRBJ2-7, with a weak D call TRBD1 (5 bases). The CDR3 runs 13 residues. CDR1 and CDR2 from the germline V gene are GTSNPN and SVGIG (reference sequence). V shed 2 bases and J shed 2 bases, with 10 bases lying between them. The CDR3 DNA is TGTGCCTGGAGTTTCACAGGAGCCTACGAGCAGTACTTC. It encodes CAWSFTGAYEQYF. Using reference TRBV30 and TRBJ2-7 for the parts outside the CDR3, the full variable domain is SQTIHQWPATLVQPVGSPLSLECTVEGTSNPNLYWYRQAAGRGLQLLFYSVGIGQISSEVPQNLSASRPQDRQFILSSKKLLLSDSGFYLCAWSFTGAYEQYFGPGTRLTVT.

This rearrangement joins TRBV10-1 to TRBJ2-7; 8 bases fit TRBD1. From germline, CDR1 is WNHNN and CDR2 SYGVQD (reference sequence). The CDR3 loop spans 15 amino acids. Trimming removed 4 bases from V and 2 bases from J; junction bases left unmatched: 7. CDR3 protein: CASSGTGTGPYEQYF. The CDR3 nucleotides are TGCGCCAGCAGTGGGACCGGGACAGGTCCCTACGAGCAGTACTTC.

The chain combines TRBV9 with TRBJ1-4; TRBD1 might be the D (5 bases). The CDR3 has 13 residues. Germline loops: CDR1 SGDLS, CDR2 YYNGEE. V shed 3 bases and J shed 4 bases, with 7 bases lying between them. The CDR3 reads CASSAGINEKLFF. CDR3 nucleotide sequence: TGTGCCAGCAGCGCAGGGATTAATGAAAAACTGTTTTTT.

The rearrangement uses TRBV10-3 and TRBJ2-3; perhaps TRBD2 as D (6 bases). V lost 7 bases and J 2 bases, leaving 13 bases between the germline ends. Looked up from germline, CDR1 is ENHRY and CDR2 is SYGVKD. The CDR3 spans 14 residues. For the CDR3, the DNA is TGTGCCATCAAGGTGGCGGGGATCACAGATACGCAGTATTTT. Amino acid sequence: CAIKVAGITDTQYF.

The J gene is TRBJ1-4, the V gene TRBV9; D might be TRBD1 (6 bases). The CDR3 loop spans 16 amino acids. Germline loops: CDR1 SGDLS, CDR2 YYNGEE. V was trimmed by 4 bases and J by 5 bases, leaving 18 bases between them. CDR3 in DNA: TGTGCCAGCAGCTACCTTCCGGACAGTACAAATGAAAAACTGTTTTTT. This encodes CASSYLPDSTNEKLFF.

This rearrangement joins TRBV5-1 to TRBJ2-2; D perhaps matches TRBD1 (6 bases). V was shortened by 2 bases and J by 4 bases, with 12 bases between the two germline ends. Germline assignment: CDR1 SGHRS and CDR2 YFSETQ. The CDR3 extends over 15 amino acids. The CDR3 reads CASSLQGGGTGELFF. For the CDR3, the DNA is TGCGCCAGCAGCTTACAGGGTGGGGGCACCGGGGAGCTGTTTTTT.

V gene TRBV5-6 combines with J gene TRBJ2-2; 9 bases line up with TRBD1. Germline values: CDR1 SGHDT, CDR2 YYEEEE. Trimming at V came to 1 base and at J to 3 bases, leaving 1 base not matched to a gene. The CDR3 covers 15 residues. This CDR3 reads CASSLWDRDTGELFF. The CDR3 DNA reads TGTGCCAGCAGCTTGTGGGACAGGGACACCGGGGAGCTGTTTTTT.

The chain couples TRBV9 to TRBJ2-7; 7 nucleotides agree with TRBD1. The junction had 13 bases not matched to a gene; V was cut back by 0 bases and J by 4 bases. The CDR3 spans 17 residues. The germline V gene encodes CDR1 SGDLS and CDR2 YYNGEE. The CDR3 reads CASSVGPAGGQAYEQYF. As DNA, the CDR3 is TGTGCCAGCAGCGTAGGACCCGCAGGGGGACAAGCTTACGAGCAGTACTTC.

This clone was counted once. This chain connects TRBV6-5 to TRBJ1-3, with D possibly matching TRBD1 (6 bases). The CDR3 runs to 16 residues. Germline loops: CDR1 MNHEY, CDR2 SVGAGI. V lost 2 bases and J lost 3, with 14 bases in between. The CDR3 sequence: CASSYSRGMSGNTIYF. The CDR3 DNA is TGTGCCAGCAGTTACAGCAGGGGAATGAGTGGAAACACCATATATTTT.

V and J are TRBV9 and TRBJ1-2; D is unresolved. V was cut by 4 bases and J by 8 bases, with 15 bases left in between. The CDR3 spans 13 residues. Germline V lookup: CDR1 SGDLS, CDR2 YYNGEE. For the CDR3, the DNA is TGTGCCAGCAGCCGGGTGGTGGATAGGGGCTACACCTTC. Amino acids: CASSRVVDRGYTF.

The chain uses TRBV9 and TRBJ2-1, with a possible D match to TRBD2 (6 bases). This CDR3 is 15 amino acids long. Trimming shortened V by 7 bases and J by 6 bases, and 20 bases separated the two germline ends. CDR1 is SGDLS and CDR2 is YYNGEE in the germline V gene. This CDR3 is CASGTFAGTPNEQFF. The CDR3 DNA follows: TGTGCCAGCGGGACTTTCGCGGGGACCCCCAATGAGCAGTTCTTC.

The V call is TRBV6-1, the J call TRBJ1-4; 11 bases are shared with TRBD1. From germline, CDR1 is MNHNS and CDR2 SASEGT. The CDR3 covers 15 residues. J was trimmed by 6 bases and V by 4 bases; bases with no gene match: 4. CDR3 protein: CASSGRTGGYEKLFF. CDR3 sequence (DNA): TGTGCCAGCAGTGGTCGGACAGGGGGCTATGAAAAACTGTTTTTT.

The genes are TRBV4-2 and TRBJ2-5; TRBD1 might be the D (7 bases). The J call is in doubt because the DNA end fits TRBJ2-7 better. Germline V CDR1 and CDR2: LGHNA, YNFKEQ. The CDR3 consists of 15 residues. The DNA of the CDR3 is TGTGCCAGCAGCCAAGATCGCCAGGGGGGTCGCGAGCAGTACTTC. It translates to CASSQDRQGGREQYF.

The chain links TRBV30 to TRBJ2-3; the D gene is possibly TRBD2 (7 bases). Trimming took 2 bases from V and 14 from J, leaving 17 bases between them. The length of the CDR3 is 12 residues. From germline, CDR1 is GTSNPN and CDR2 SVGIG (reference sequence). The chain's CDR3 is CAWSHGGGRMYF. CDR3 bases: TGTGCCTGGAGTCATGGGGGGGGGCGAATGTATTTT. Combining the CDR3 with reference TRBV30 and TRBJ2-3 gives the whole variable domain SQTIHQWPATLVQPVGSPLSLECTVEGTSNPNLYWYRQAAGRGLQLLFYSVGIGQISSEVPQNLSASRPQDRQFILSSKKLLLSDSGFYLCAWSHGGGRMYFGPGTRLTVL.

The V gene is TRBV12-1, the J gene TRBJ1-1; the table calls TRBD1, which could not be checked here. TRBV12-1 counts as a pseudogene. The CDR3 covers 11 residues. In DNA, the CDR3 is TGTGCCAGGACAGGGAACACTGAAGCTTTCTTT. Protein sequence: CARTGNTEAFF.

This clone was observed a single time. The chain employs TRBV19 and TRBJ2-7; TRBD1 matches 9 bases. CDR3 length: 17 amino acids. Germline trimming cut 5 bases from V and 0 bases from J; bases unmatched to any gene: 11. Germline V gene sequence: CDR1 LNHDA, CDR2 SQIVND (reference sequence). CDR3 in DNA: TGTGCCAGTAGTCTTAATACGGACAGGGGAAGCTCCTACGAGCAGTACTTC. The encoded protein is CASSLNTDRGSSYEQYF. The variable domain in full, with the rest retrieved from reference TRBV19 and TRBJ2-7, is DGGITQSPKYLFRKEGQNVTLSCEQNLNHDAMYWYRQDPGQGLRLIYYSQIVNDFQKGDIAEGYSVSREKKESFPLTVTSAQKNPTAFYLCASSLNTDRGSSYEQYFGPGTRLTVT.

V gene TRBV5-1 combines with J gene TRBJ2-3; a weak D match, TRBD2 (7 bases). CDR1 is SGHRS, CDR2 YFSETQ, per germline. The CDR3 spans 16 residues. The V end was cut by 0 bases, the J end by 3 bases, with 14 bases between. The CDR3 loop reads CASSLAVGGLTDTQYF. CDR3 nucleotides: TGCGCCAGCAGCTTGGCCGTGGGGGGGCTGACAGATACGCAGTATTTT.

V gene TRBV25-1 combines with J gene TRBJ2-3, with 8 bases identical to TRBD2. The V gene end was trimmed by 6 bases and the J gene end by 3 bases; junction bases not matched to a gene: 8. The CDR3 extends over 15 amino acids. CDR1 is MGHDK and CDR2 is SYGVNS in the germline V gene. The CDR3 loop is CASSNTGGRTDTQYF. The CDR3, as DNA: TGTGCCAGCAGCAATACGGGGGGGAGGACAGATACGCAGTATTTT.

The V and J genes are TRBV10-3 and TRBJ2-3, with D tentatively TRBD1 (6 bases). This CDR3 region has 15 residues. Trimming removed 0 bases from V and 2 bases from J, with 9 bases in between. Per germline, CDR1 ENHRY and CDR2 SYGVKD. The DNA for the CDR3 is TGTGCCATCAGTGAGTCGGACAGAAACACAGATACGCAGTATTTT. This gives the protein CAISESDRNTDTQYF.

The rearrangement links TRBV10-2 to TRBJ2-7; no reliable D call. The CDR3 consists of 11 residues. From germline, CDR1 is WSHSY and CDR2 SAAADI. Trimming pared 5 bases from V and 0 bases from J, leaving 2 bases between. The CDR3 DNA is TGCGCCAGCAGTTACTCCTACGAGCAGTACTTC. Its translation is CASSYSYEQYF.

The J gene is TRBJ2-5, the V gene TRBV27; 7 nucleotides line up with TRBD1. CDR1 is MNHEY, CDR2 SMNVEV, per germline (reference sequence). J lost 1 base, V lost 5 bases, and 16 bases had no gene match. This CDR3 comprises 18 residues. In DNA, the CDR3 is TGTGCCAGCAGTGATATAACCCGCCTAGGGACAGCCCAAGAGACCCAGTACTTC. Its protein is CASSDITRLGTAQETQYF.

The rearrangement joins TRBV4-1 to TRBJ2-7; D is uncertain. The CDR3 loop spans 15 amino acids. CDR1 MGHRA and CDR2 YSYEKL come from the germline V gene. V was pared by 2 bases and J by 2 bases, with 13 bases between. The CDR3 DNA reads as TGCGCCAGCAGCCAATATGAGGATCCTACCTACGAGCAGTACTTC. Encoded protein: CASSQYEDPTYEQYF.

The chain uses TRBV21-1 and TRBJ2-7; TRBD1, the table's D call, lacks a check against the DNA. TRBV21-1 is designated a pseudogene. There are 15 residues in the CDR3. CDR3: CASSQVPSSIYEQYF. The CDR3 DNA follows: TGTGCCAGCTCACAGGTCCCGAGCAGCATCTACGAGCAGTACTTC.

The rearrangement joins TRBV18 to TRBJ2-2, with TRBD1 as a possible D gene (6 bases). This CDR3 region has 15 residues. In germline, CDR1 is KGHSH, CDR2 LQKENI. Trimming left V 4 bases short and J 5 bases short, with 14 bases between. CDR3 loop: CASSHRDTPTGELFF. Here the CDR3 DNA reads TGTGCCAGCTCACACCGGGACACACCAACCGGGGAGCTGTTTTTT.

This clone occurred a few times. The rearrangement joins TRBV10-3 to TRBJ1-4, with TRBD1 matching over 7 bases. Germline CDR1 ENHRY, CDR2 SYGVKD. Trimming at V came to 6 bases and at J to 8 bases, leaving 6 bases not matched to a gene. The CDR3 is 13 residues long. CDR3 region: CAISQGVLEKLFF. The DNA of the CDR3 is TGTGCCATCAGCCAGGGGGTGCTGGAAAAACTGTTTTTT.

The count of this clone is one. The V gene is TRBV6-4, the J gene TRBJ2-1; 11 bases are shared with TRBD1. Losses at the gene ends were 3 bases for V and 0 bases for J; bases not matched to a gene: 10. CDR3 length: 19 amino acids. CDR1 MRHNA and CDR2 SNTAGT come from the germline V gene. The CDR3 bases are TGTGCCAGCAGTGAAGGACAGGGGGCTTTTTTGAGCTCCTACAATGAGCAGTTCTTC. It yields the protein CASSEGQGAFLSSYNEQFF.

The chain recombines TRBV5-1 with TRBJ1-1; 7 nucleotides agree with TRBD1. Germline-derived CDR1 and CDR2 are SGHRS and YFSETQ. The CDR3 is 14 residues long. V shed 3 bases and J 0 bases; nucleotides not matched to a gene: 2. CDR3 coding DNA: TGCGCCAGCAGCTCCGACAGGGTGAACACTGAAGCTTTCTTT. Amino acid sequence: CASSSDRVNTEAFF.

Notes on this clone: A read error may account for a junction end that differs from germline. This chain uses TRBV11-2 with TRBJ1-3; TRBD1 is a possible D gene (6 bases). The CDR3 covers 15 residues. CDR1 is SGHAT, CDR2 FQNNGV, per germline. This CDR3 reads CASSVDRLSGNTIYF. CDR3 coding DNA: TGTGCCAGCAGCGTAGACAGGCTCTCTGGAAACACCATATATTTT.

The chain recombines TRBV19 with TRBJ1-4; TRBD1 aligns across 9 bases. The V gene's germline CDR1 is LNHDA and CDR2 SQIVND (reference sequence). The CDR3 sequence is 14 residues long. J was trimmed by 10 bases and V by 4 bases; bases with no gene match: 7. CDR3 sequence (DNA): TGTGCCAGTAGTAGGACAGGGGATAGTGGAAAACTGTTTTTT. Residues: CASSRTGDSGKLFF.

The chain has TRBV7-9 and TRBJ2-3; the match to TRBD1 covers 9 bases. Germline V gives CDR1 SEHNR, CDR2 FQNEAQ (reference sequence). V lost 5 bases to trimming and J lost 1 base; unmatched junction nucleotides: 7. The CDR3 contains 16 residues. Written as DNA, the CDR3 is TGTGCCAGCAGCACTCGGGACAGGGAGGGCACAGATACGCAGTATTTT. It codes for CASSTRDREGTDTQYF.

CDR3 coding DNA: TGTGCCAGCAGCTCAGCCGGGACAGGGGGCTTCACCGGGGAGCTGTTTTTT. Protein sequence: CASSSAGTGGFTGELFF. The chain couples TRBV7-9 to TRBJ2-2, with TRBD1 matching 12 bases. This CDR3 is built from 17 residues. V shed 4 bases, J shed 4 bases, and the junction held 7 bases outside the gene matches. Germline-derived CDR1 and CDR2 are SEHNR and FQNEAQ (reference sequence).